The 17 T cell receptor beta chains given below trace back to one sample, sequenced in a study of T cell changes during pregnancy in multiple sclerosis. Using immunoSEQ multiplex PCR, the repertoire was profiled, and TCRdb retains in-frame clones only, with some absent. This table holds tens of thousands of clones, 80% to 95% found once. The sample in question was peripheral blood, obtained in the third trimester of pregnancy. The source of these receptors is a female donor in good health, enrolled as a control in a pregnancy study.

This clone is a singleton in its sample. CDR3 DNA: TGTGCCAGCGCTGGGACAGGGGGAGTGGGCCAACATAATTCACCCCTCCACTTT. Encoded protein: CASAGTGGVGQHNSPLHF. The chain recombines TRBV27 with TRBJ1-6; 11 bases agree with TRBD1. The V segment lost 8 bases and the J segment 5 bases; nucleotides outside the gene matches: 14. The CDR3 has 18 amino acids. Germline CDR1 and CDR2: MNHEY and SMNVEV (reference sequence).

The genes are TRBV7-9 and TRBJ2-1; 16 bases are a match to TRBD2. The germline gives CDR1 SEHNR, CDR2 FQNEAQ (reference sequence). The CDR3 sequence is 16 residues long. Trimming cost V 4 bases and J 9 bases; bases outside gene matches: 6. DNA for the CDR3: TGTGCCAGCAGCTCCGGGACTAGCGGGAGGGTGGGTGAGCAGTTCTTC. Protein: CASSSGTSGRVGEQFF.

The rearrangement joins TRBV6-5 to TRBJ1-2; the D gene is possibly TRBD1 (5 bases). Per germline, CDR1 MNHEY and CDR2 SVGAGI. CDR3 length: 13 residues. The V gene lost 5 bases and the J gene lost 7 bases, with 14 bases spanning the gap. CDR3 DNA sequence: TGTGCCAGCAGTACCCCAGGGCTAAGTGGCTACACCTTC. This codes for CASSTPGLSGYTF.

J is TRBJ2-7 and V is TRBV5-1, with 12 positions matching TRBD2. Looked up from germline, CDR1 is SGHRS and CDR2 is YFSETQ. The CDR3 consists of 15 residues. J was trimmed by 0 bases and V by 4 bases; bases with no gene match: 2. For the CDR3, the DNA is TGCGCCAGCAGCCCGACTAGCGGGAGCTCCTACGAGCAGTACTTC. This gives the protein CASSPTSGSSYEQYF.

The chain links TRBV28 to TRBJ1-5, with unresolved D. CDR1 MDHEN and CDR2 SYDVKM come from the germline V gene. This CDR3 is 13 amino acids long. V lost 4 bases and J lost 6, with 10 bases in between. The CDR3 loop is CASSWRQGQPQHF. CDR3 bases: TGTGCCAGCAGTTGGCGACAAGGTCAGCCCCAGCATTTT.

The CDR3 spells CASSYPGGRAIETQYF. CDR3 in DNA: TGTGCCAGCAGCTACCCTGGCGGGAGGGCCATCGAGACCCAGTACTTC. The chain combines TRBV7-9 with TRBJ2-5, with TRBD2 matching 9 bases. Germline loops: CDR1 SEHNR, CDR2 FQNEAQ (reference sequence). The CDR3 runs 16 residues. The junction had 11 bases not matched to a gene; V was cut back by 4 bases and J by 5 bases. Looking up the rest from reference TRBV7-9 and TRBJ2-5 gives the full variable domain: DTGVSQNPRHKITKRGQNVTFRCDPISEHNRLYWYRQTLGQGPEFLTYFQNEAQLEKSRLLSDRFSAERPKGSFSTLEIQRTEQGDSAMYLCASSYPGGRAIETQYFGPGTRLLVL.

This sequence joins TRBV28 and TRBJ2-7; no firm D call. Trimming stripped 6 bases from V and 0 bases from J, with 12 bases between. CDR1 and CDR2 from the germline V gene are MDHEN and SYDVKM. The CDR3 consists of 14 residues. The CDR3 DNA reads TGTGCCAGCAGATCCACAGACGGCTCCTACGAGCAGTACTTC. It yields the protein CASRSTDGSYEQYF.

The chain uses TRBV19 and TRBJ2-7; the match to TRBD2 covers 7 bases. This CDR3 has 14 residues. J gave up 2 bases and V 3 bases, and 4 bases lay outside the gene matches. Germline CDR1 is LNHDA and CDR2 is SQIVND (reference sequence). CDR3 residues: CASSMASGTYEQYF. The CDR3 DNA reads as TGTGCCAGTAGTATGGCTAGCGGAACCTACGAGCAGTACTTC.

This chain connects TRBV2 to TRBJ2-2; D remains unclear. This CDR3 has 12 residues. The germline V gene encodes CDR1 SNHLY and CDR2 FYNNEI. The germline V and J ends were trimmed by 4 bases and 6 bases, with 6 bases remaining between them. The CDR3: CASSVHSGELFF. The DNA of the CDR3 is TGTGCCAGCAGTGTCCACTCCGGGGAGCTGTTTTTT. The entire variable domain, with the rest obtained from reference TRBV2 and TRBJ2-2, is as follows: EPEVTQTPSHQVTQMGQEVILRCVPISNHLYFYWYRQILGQKVEFLVSFYNNEISEKSEIFDDQFSVERPDGSNFTLKIRSTKLEDSAMYFCASSVHSGELFFGEGSRLTVL.

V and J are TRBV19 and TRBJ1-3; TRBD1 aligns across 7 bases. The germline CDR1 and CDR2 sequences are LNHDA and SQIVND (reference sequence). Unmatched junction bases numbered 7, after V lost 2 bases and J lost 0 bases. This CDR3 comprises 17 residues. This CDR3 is CASSISYRGHSGNTIYF. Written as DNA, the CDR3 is TGTGCCAGTAGTATATCCTACAGGGGTCACTCTGGAAACACCATATATTTT.

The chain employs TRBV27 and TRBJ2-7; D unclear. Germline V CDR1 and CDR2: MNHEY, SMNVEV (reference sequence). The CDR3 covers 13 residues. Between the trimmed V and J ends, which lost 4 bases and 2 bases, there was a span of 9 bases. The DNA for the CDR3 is TGTGCCAGCAGTTATCGGTCGCCCTACGAGCAGTACTTC. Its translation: CASSYRSPYEQYF.

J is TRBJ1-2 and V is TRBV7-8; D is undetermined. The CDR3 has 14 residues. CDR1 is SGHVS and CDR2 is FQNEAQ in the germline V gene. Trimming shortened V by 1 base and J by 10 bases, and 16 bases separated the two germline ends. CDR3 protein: CASSLGQTSFTYTF. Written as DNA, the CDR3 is TGTGCCAGCAGCTTAGGCCAGACATCCTTTACCTACACCTTC.

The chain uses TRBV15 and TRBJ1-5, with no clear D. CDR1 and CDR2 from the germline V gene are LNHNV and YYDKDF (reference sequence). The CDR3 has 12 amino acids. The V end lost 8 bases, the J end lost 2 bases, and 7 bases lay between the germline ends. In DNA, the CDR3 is TGTGCCACCCGGGGAGGCAATCAGCCCCAGCATTTT. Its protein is CATRGGNQPQHF.

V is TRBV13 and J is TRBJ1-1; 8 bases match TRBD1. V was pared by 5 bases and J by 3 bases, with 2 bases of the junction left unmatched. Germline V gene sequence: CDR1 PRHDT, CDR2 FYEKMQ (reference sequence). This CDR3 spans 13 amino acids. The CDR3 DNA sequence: TGTGCCAGCAGCACCAGGGGGCACACTGAAGCTTTCTTT. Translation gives CASSTRGHTEAFF.

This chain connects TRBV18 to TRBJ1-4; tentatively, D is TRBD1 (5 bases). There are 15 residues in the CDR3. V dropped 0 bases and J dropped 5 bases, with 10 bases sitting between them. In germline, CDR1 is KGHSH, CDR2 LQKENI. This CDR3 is CASSPPTVGNEKLFF. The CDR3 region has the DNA TGTGCCAGCTCACCACCGACAGTGGGGAATGAAAAACTGTTTTTT. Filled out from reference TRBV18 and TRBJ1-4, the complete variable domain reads NAGVMQNPRHLVRRRGQEARLRCSPMKGHSHVYWYRQLPEEGLKFMVYLQKENIIDESGMPKERFSAEFPKEGPSILRIQQVVRGDSAAYFCASSPPTVGNEKLFFGSGTQLSVL.

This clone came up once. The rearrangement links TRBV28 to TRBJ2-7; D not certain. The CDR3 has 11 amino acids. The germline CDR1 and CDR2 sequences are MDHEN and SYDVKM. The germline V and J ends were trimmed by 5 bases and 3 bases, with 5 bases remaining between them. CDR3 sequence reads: CASSRRYEQYF. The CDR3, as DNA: TGTGCCAGCAGTCGTCGCTACGAGCAGTACTTC.

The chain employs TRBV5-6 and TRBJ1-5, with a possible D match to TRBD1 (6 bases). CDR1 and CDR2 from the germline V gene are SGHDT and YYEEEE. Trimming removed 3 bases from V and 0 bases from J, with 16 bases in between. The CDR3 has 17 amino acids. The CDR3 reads CASSSYRQDLSNQPQHF. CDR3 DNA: TGTGCCAGCAGCTCCTACCGACAGGACCTTAGCAATCAGCCCCAGCATTTT.